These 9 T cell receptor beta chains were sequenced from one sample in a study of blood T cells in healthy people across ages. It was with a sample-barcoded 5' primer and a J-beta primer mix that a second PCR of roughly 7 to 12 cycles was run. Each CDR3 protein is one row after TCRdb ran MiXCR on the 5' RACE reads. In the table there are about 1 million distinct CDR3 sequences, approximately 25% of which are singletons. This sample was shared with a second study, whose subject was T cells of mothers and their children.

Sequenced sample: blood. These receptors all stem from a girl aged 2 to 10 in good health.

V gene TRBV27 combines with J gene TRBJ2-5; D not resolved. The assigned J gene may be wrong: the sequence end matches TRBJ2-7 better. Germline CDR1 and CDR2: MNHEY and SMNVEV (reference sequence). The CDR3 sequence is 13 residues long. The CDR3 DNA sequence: TGTGCCAGCAGTCCCCTGACGGTATACGAGCAGTACTTC. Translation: CASSPLTVYEQYF.

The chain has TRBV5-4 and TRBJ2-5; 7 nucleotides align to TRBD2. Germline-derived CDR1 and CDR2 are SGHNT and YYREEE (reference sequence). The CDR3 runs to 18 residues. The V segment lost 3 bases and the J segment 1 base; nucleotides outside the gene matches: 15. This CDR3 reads CASSSPRSGGGTQETQYF. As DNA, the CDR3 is TGTGCCAGCAGCTCCCCACGTTCCGGCGGGGGAACCCAAGAGACCCAGTACTTC.

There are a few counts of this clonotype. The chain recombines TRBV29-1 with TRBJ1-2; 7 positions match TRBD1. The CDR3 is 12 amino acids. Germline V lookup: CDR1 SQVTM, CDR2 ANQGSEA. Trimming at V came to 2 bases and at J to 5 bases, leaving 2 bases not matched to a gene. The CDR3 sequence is CSVEQGQYGYTF. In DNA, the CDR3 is TGCAGCGTTGAACAGGGACAGTATGGCTACACCTTC.

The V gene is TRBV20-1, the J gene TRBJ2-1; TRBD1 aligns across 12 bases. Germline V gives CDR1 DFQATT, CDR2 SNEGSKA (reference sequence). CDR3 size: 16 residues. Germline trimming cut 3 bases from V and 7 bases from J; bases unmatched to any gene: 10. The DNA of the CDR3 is TGCAGTGCTAGTTCCCTGGGACAGGGGGCCATAAATGAGCAGTTCTTC. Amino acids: CSASSLGQGAINEQFF.

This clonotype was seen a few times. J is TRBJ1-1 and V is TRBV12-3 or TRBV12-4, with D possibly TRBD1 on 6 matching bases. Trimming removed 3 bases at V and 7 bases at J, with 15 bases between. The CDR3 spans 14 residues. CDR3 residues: CASSFRGVGGEAFF. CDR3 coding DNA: TGTGCCAGCAGTTTTAGAGGGGTAGGGGGTGAAGCTTTCTTT.

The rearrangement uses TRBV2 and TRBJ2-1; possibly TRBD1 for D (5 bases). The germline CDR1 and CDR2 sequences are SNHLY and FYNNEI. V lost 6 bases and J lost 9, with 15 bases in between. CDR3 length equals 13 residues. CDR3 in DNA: TGTGCCAGCAGGAACACGAGGACATTTGAGCAGTTCTTC. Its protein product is CASRNTRTFEQFF. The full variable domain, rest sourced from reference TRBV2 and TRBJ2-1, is EPEVTQTPSHQVTQMGQEVILRCVPISNHLYFYWYRQILGQKVEFLVSFYNNEISEKSEIFDDQFSVERPDGSNFTLKIRSTKLEDSAMYFCASRNTRTFEQFFGPGTRLTVL.

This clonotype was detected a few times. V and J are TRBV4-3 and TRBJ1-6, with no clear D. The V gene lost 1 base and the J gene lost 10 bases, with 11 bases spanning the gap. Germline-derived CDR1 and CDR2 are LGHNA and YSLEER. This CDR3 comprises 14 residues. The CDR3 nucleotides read TGCGCCAGCAGCCAAGCAGTGAGCGCCTCACCCCTCCACTTT. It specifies CASSQAVSASPLHF.

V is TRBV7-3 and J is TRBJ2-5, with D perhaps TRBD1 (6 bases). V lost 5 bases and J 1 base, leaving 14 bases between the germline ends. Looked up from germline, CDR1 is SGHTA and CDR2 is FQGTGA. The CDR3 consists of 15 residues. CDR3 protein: CASSPTPTGQETQYF. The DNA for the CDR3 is TGTGCCAGCAGCCCGACCCCGACAGGCCAAGAGACCCAGTACTTC. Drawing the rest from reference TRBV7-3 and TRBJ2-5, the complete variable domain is GAGVSQTPSNKVTEKGKYVELRCDPISGHTALYWYRQSLGQGPEFLIYFQGTGAADDSGLPNDRFFAVRPEGSVSTLKIQRTERGDSAVYLCASSPTPTGQETQYFGPGTRLLVL.

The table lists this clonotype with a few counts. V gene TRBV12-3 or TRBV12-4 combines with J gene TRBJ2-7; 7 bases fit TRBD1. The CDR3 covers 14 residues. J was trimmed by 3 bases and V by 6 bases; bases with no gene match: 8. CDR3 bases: TGTGCCAGCAGGACGGCGACAGGGATCTACGAGCAGTACTTC. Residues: CASRTATGIYEQYF.